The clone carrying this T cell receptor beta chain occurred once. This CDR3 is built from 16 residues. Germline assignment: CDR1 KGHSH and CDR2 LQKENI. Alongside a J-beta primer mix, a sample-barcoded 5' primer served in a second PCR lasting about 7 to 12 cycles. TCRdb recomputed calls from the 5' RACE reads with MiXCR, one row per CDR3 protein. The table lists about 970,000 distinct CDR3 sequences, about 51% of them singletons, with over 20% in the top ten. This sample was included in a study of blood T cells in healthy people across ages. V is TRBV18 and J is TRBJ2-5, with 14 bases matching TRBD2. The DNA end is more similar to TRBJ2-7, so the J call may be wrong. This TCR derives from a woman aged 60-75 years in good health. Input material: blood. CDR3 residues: CASSPGTSGSVSEQYF. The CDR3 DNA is TGTGCCAGCTCACCTGGGACTAGCGGGAGTGTCTCCGAGCAGTACTTC.